The 9 T cell receptor beta chains below come from one sample, sequenced in a study of PD-1 blockade in classical Hodgkin lymphoma. Measured with immunoSEQ multiplex PCR; TCRdb has only the in-frame clones, and not every one. This table holds roughly 20,000 clones, roughly 77% found once. Sample time point: cycle 4 day 1 (C4D1), after six to seven weeks of nivolumab. Every single patient, without exception, relapsed after autologous stem cell transplantation, and brentuximab vedotin exposure varied. Purification of CD4+ T cells from thawed PBMCs was achieved by magnetic negative selection. The sample in question was CD4+ T cells from blood, obtained before the fourth cycle of nivolumab. The receptor set was obtained from a human donor with classical Hodgkin lymphoma.

V usage is TRBV5-1 and J usage is TRBJ1-6; 9 bases agree with TRBD1. CDR3 length: 16 amino acids. With 3 bases clipped from V and 8 bases from J, the junction kept 9 bases outside the gene matches. Germline V gives CDR1 SGHRS, CDR2 YFSETQ. CDR3 DNA sequence: TGCGCCAGCAGCTCGTCCGGGACAGGGCGGCATTCACCCCTCCACTTT. It yields the protein CASSSSGTGRHSPLHF.

This clone occurred once. The V gene is TRBV11-3, the J gene TRBJ2-1; 8 bases match TRBD2. The V gene end was trimmed by 1 base and the J gene end by 11 bases; junction bases not matched to a gene: 10. This CDR3 has 15 residues. Looked up from germline, CDR1 is SGHNT and CDR2 is YENEEA. The CDR3 region has the DNA TGTGCCAGCAGCTTAGGGGGGCCTAGCGGGCGGAAGCAGTTCTTC. Its protein product is CASSLGGPSGRKQFF.

This clone was observed a few times. The chain recombines TRBV7-8 with TRBJ2-5; TRBD1 matches at 8 bases. J gave up 9 bases and V 5 bases, and 14 bases lay outside the gene matches. Looked up from germline, CDR1 is SGHVS and CDR2 is FQNEAQ. This CDR3 region has 15 residues. DNA of the CDR3: TGTGCCAGCAGCCACGACAGGGGTTCGAGTGTGGCCCAGTACTTC. Translating gives CASSHDRGSSVAQYF. The full variable domain, completed using reference TRBV7-8 and TRBJ2-5, is GAGVSQSPRYKVAKRGQDVALRCDPISGHVSLFWYQQALGQGPEFLTYFQNEAQLDKSGLPSDRFFAERPEGSVSTLKIQRTQQEDSAVYLCASSHDRGSSVAQYFGPGTRLLVL.

This rearrangement joins TRBV7-2 to TRBJ1-4; D may be TRBD1 (5 bases). CDR1 is SGHTA, CDR2 FQGNSA, per germline. The germline V and J ends were trimmed by 5 bases and 11 bases, with 15 bases remaining between them. The CDR3 is 13 amino acids. The CDR3 loop reads CASSLSGDGKLFF. Here the CDR3 DNA reads TGTGCCAGCAGCCTGAGCGGGGACGGGAAACTGTTTTTT.

The chain links TRBV2 to TRBJ2-3; 7 positions agree with TRBD2. The junction had 6 bases not matched to a gene; V was cut back by 9 bases and J by 0 bases. This CDR3 spans 14 amino acids. CDR1 is SNHLY, CDR2 FYNNEI, per germline. This chain's CDR3 is CARGTSASTDTQYF. In nucleotides, the CDR3 is TGTGCCAGAGGAACTAGCGCGAGCACAGATACGCAGTATTTT.

The rearrangement joins TRBV19 to TRBJ2-4, with D uncertain. V was shortened by 1 base and J by 1 base, with 5 bases between the two germline ends. Looked up from germline, CDR1 is LNHDA and CDR2 is SQIVND (reference sequence). The CDR3 is 14 amino acids. The CDR3 coding sequence is TGTGCCAGTAGTATAGGATGGGCCAAAAACATTCAGTACTTC. Its protein is CASSIGWAKNIQYF.

In this sample, this clone turned up a few times. The V call is TRBV13, the J call TRBJ2-5, with D uncertain. V shed 4 bases and J shed 0 bases, with 12 bases lying between them. This CDR3 is built from 15 residues. Germline V gene data show CDR1 as PRHDT and CDR2 as FYEKMQ (reference sequence). The CDR3 DNA reads as TGTGCCAGCAGCTATCGACGGACCTACCAAGAGACCCAGTACTTC. This translates into CASSYRRTYQETQYF.

CDR3 nucleotides: TGTGCCAGTAGCCCGGGACAGGGTGGGGGGTCCTATAATTCACCCCTCCACTTT. Translating it yields CASSPGQGGGSYNSPLHF. The chain recombines TRBV19 with TRBJ1-6; the match to TRBD1 covers 9 bases. The CDR3 is made up of 18 amino acids. The V and J ends lost 6 bases and 1 base, in that order; junction bases with no gene match: 10. The germline V gene encodes CDR1 LNHDA and CDR2 SQIVND (reference sequence).

As DNA, the CDR3 is TGTGCCATCAGTGCGACAGGGGCCGCGGAAGCTTTCTTT. It is translated as CAISATGAAEAFF. The chain is built from TRBV10-3 and TRBJ1-1; 8 bases align to TRBD1. The CDR3 is made up of 13 amino acids. Trimming cost V 4 bases and J 8 bases; bases outside gene matches: 6. Germline assignment: CDR1 ENHRY and CDR2 SYGVKD.